What follows describes a single T cell receptor (beta chain). Its antigen is currently unknown. The source of the sample is a study of metastatic and nonmetastatic thyroid tumors. As for the study in general: Peripheral blood and tumor or nodule samples from malignant and benign thyroid patients were compared.

The V gene's germline CDR1 is MNHEY and CDR2 SVGEGT. This CDR3 is 15 amino acids long. V lost 6 bases to trimming and J lost 0 bases, with 15 bases between them. There were no patients who had received any treatment before thyroid surgery. Original data processing: Across clinicopathological groups, CDR3 differences served as the basis for building a distant-metastasis classifier for papillary thyroid cancer. TCRdb reanalyzed the PCR reads with MiXCR. TCRdb, not the authors, supplied the V and J calls. The sample shows 24,000 or so clones, around a fifth of them seen only once. Whole-study findings and limits: Reports indicated that malignant thyroid tumors showed significantly higher TCR beta diversity than benign nodules did, in blood and tumor.

Sequencing was carried out using blood. The V call is TRBV6-2 or TRBV6-3, the J call TRBJ2-7, with a weak D call TRBD1 (6 bases). The clonotype was recovered from a male donor with papillary thyroid cancer or a benign thyroid nodule (not recorded which). Some clones in this sample may be carry-over from other donors' samples. In DNA form, the CDR3 reads TGTGCCAGCAGGGGCCTGGGGGCCGGCTCCTACGAGCAGTACTTC. As protein: CASRGLGAGSYEQYF.